This TCR beta chain was identified during a study of cytomegalovirus exposure and HLA in healthy donors. Findings of the study overall: Upon later analysis, HLA-associated TCR beta chains proved more clonally expanded than other, equally common chains.

Each donor's status was that of a healthy bone marrow donor. The study ran its PCR with 60 Vbeta and 13 Jbeta primers. Generated by immunoSEQ multiplex PCR, the TCRdb table keeps only in-frame clones and is missing some. The sample lists 180,000 or so clones, about 59% occurring once. Concerning this clone: Antigen: not known.

Germline CDR1 reads SGHRS; CDR2 reads YFSETQ. V dropped 0 bases and J dropped 0 bases, with 10 bases sitting between them. The CDR3 totals 16 residues. V is TRBV5-1 and J is TRBJ1-3; D ambiguous. The sequencing input was PBMCs. This TCR came from a man aged 35 to 55 in good health and CMV-seronegative. The CDR3 sequence is CASSLALTSSGNTIYF. DNA for the CDR3: TGCGCCAGCAGCTTGGCTCTGACTAGCTCTGGAAACACCATATATTTT. The full variable domain, completed using reference TRBV5-1 and TRBJ1-3, is KAGVTQTPRYLIKTRGQQVTLSCSPISGHRSVSWYQQTPGQGLQFLFEYFSETQRNKGNFPGRFSGRQFSNSRSEMNVSTLELGDSALYLCASSLALTSSGNTIYFGEGSWLTVV.